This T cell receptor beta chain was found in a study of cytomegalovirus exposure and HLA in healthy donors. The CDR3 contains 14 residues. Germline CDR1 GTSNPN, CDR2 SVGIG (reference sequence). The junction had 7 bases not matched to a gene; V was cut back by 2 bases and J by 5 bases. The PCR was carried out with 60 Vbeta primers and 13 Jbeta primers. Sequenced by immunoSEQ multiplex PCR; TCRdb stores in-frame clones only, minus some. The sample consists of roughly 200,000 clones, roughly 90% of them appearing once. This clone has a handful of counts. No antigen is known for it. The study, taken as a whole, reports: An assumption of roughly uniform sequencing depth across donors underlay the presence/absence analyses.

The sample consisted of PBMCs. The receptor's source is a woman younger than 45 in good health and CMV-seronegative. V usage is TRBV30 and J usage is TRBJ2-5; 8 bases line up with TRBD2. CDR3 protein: CAWSSSGGRETQYF. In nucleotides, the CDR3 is TGTGCCTGGAGTTCCAGCGGGGGCAGGGAGACCCAGTACTTC.